A selection of T cell receptor beta chains follows, all from one sample in a study of human T cells and chemical hapten exposure. TCRdb processed the RACE reads anew with MiXCR; each CDR3 protein has one entry. The sample shows 340,000 or so distinct CDR3 sequences, approximately 6.3% of them seen only once. This sample comprised whole blood, obtained in connection with sensitization to the hapten diphenylcyclopropenone (DPC). The receptors derive from a woman between 18 and 29 years old with alopecia areata. Some clones in this sample may be carry-over from other donors' samples. Each CDR3 is given with its conserved first and last residue. The D gene is left open where the match is weak. Expanded clones are given a class, and other clones once, few, many or no size at all.

d_gene,abundance,j_gene,v_gene,CDR3aa,CDR3nt
.,few,TRBJ1-4,TRBV5-5,CASALGGQLNEKLFF,TGTGCCAGCGCATTGGGGGGCCAGCTTAATGAAAAACTGTTTTTT
.,many,TRBJ2-3,TRBV20-1,CSALNPTGYGTDTQYF,TGCAGTGCGTTAAACCCAACAGGGTACGGCACAGATACGCAGTATTTT
TRBD1,many,TRBJ2-5,TRBV6-5,CASRATGGVRAQYF,TGTGCCAGCAGGGCTACAGGGGGAGTAAGGGCCCAGTACTTC
TRBD1,.,TRBJ1-5,TRBV7-9,CASSWINPGGAGQPQHF,TGTGCCAGCAGCTGGATAAATCCAGGGGGCGCGGGTCAGCCCCAGCATTTT
.,many,TRBJ2-2,TRBV4-1,CASSQDQPGAGELFF,TGCGCCAGCAGCCAAGATCAGCCGGGGGCCGGGGAGCTGTTTTTT
.,few,TRBJ1-2,TRBV29-1,CSVSGIGADGYTF,TGCAGCGTTTCAGGCATAGGGGCTGATGGCTACACCTTC
TRBD1,.,TRBJ1-1,TRBV12-3/TRBV12-4,CASSPINRDRETEAFF,TGTGCCAGCAGTCCAATCAACCGGGACAGGGAGACTGAAGCTTTCTTT
.,many,TRBJ2-7,TRBV7-9,CASSLAGAKYEQYF,TGTGCCAGCAGCTTAGCGGGGGCGAAGTACGAGCAGTACTTC
.,.,TRBJ2-7,TRBV20-1,CSAQGLYNLDSEQYF,TGCAGTGCGCAGGGACTGTACAACCTTGACTCCGAGCAGTACTTC
TRBD2,.,TRBJ2-5,TRBV7-3,CASSLRGELQETQYF,TGTGCCAGCAGCTTACGGGGGGAGTTACAAGAGACCCAGTACTTC
.,.,TRBJ2-6,TRBV12-3/TRBV12-4,CASSYGRSSGANVLTF,TGTGCCAGCAGTTACGGACGGAGCTCTGGGGCCAACGTCCTGACTTTC
TRBD1,many,TRBJ2-7,TRBV20-1,CSARSLTGVEYEQYF,TGCAGTGCCAGGAGTTTGACAGGGGTCGAGTACGAGCAGTACTTC
.,many,TRBJ2-7,TRBV10-3,CAISESSGTLRNEQYF,TGTGCCATCAGTGAGTCTTCCGGGACCCTTAGGAACGAGCAGTACTTC
.,.,TRBJ1-1,TRBV7-3,CASSASAMNTEAFF,TGTGCCAGCAGCGCGTCTGCCATGAACACTGAAGCTTTCTTT
TRBD1,.,TRBJ1-2,TRBV3-1,CASSQTGEGGYTF,TGTGCCAGCAGCCAAACAGGGGAAGGCGGCTACACCTTC
TRBD1,.,TRBJ1-1,TRBV11-2,CASSAGQGLNTEAFF,TGTGCCAGCAGCGCCGGACAGGGCCTGAACACTGAAGCTTTCTTT
TRBD1,many,TRBJ1-5,TRBV15,CATGYGQALGNQPQHF,TGTGCCACCGGATATGGACAGGCCCTTGGCAATCAGCCCCAGCATTTT
.,.,TRBJ1-4,TRBV28,CASSFRNEKLFF,TGTGCCAGCAGTTTCCGGAACGAAAAACTGTTTTTT
.,few,TRBJ2-7,TRBV4-2,CASSQEGPGAILYEQYF,TGTGCCAGCAGCCAAGAAGGCCCCGGGGCCATCCTCTACGAGCAGTACTTC
.,.,TRBJ2-3,TRBV7-9,CAGSPQLRVTDTQYF,TGTGCCGGCAGCCCACAACTCAGGGTCACAGATACGCAGTATTTT
.,many,TRBJ2-1,TRBV4-2,CASSQDTGYEQFF,TGTGCCAGCAGCCAAGATACGGGGTATGAGCAGTTCTTC